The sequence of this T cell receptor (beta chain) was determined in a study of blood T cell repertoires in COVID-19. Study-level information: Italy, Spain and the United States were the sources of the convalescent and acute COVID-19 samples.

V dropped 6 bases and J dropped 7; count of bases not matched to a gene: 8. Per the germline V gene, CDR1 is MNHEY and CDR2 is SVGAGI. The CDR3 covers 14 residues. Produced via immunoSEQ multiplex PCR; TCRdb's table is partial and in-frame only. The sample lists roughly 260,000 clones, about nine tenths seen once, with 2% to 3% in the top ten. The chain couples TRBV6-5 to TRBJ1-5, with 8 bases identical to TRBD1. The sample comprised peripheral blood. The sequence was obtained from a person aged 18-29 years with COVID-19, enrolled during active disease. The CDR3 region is CASSPGGAGQPQHF. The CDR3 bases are TGTGCCAGCAGCCCAGGGGGCGCGGGGCAGCCCCAGCATTTT.